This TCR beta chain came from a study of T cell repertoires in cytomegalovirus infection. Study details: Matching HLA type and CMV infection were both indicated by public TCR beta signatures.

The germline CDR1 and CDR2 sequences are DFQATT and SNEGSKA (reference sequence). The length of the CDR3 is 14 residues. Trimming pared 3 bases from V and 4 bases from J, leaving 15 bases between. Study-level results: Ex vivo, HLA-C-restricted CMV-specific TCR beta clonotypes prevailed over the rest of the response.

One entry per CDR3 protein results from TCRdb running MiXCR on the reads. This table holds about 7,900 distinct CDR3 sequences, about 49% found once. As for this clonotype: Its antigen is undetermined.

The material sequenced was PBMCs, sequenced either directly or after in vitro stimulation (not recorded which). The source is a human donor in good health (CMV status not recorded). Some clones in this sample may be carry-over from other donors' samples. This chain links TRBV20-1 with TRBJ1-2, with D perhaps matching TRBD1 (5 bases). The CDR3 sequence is CSASRRDGTYGYTF. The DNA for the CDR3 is TGCAGTGCTAGTCGCCGGGACGGGACCTATGGCTACACCTTC.